The sequence of this T cell receptor beta chain was determined in a study of CD8 T cells in ankylosing spondylitis. Study-wide results and caveats: The disease-linked clones had a CD8+ phenotype and low blood frequencies.

TCRdb recomputed calls from the 5' RACE reads with MiXCR, one row per CDR3 protein. The sample has roughly 39,000 distinct CDR3 sequences, around 2.8% seen once; the top ten hold approximately 4.4%. This clonotype was picked up many times. Its matching antigen is unknown. From germline, CDR1 is SGDLS and CDR2 YYNGEE. The CDR3 runs 15 residues. V dropped 3 bases and J dropped 3; count of bases not matched to a gene: 7. The chain is built from TRBV9 and TRBJ2-3, with TRBD2 identical over 7 bases. The sample was blood, either unsorted or a sorted T cell fraction (not recorded which). This clonotype originated in a male donor with ankylosing spondylitis or in good health (not recorded which). CDR3 residues: CASSDGGFGTDTQYF. CDR3 DNA: TGTGCCAGCAGCGACGGGGGGTTTGGGACAGATACGCAGTATTTT. Variable domain in full (rest from reference TRBV9 and TRBJ2-3): DSGVTQTPKHLITATGQRVTLRCSPRSGDLSVYWYQQSLDQGLQFLIQYYNGEERAKGNILERFSAQQFPDLHSELNLSSLELGDSALYFCASSDGGFGTDTQYFGPGTRLTVL.